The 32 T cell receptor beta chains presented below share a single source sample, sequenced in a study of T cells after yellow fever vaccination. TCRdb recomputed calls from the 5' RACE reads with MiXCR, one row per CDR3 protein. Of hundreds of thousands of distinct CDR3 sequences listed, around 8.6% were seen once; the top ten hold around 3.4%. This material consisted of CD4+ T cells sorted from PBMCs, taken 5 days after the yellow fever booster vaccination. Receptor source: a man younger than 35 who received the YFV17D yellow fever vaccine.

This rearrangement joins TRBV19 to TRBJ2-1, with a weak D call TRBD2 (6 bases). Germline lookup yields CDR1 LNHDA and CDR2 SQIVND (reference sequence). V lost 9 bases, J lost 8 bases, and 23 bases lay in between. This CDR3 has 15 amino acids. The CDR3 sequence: CASLSPGRGGYEQFF. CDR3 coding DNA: TGTGCCAGCCTTAGCCCCGGGCGGGGAGGCTATGAGCAGTTCTTC.

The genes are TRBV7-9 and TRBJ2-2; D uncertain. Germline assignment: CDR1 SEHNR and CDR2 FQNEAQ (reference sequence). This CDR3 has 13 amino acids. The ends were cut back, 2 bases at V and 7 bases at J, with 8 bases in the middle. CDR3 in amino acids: CASSLLPGGELFF. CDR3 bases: TGTGCCAGCAGCTTATTGCCGGGCGGGGAGCTGTTTTTT.

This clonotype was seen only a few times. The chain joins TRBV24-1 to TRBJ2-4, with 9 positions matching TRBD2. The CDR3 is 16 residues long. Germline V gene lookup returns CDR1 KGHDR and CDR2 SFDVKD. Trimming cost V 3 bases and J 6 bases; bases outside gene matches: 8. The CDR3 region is CATSDPRRGGGNIQYF. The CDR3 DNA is TGTGCCACCAGTGATCCCCGGCGGGGGGGAGGAAACATTCAGTACTTC.

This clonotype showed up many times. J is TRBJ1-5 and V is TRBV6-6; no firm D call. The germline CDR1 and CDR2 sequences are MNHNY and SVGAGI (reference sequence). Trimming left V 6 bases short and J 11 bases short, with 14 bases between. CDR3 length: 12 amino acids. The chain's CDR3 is CASSEGSGAQHF. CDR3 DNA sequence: TGTGCCAGCAGCGAGGGATCCGGGGCCCAGCATTTT.

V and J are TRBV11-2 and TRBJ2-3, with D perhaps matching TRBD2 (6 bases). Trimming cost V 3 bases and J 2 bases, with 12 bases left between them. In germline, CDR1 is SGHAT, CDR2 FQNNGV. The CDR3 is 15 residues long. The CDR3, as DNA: TGTGCCAGCAGCTTTGAGGGGACTTTCACAGATACGCAGTATTTT. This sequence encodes CASSFEGTFTDTQYF.

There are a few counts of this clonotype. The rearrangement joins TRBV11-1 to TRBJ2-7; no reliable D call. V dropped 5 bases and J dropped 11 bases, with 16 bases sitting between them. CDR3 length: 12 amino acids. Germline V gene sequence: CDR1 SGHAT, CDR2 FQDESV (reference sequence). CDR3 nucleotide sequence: TGTGCCAGCAGCCCGACCCCGCGAGCAGAGTACGTC. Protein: CASSPTPRAEYV.

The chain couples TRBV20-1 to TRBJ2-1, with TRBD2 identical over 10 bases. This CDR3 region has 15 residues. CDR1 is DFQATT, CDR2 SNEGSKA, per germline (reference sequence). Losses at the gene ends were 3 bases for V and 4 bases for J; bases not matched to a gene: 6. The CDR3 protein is CSASAAGGLYNEQFF. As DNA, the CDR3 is TGCAGTGCTAGTGCAGCGGGGGGGCTATACAATGAGCAGTTCTTC.

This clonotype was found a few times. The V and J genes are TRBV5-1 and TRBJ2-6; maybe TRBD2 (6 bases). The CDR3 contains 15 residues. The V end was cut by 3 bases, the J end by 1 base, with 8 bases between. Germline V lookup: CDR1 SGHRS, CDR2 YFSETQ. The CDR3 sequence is CASSWGESGANVLTF. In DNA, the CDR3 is TGCGCCAGCAGCTGGGGGGAATCTGGGGCCAACGTCCTGACTTTC. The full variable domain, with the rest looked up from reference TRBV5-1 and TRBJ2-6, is KAGVTQTPRYLIKTRGQQVTLSCSPISGHRSVSWYQQTPGQGLQFLFEYFSETQRNKGNFPGRFSGRQFSNSRSEMNVSTLELGDSALYLCASSWGESGANVLTFGAGSRLTVL.

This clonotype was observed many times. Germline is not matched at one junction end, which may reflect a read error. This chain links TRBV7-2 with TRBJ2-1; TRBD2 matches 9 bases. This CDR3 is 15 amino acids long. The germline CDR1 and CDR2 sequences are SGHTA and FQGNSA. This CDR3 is CASSLGRGGYNEQFF. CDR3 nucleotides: TGCGCCAGCAGCTTGGGGCGGGGGGGATACAATGAGCAGTTCTTC.

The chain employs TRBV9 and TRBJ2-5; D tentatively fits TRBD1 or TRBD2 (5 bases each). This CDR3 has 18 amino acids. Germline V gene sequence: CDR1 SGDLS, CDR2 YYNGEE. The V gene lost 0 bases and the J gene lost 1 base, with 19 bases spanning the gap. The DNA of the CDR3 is TGTGCCAGCAGCGTAGGTTTTGGGACGGACGTTCTCCAAGAGACCCAGTACTTC. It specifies CASSVGFGTDVLQETQYF.

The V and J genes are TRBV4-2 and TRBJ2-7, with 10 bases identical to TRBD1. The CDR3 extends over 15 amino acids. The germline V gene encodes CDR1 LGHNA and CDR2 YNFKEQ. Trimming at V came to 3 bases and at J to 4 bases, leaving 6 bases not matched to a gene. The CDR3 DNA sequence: TGTGCCAGCAGCCAGCCCCGACAGGGGGCTTACGAGCAGTACTTC. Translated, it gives CASSQPRQGAYEQYF.

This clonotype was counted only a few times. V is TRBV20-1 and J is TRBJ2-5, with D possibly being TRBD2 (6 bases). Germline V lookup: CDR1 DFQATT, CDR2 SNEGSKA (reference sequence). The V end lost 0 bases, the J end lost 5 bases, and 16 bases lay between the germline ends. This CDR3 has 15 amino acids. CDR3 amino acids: CSARDGGGEMETQYF. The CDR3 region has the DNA TGCAGTGCTAGAGATGGCGGCGGGGAGATGGAGACCCAGTACTTC.

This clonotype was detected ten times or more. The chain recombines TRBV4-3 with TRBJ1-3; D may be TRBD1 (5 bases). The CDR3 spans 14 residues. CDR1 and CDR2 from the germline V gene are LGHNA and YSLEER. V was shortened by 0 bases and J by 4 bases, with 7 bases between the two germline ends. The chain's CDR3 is CASSQDRAGNTIYF. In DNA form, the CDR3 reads TGCGCCAGCAGCCAAGACAGGGCAGGAAACACCATATATTTT.

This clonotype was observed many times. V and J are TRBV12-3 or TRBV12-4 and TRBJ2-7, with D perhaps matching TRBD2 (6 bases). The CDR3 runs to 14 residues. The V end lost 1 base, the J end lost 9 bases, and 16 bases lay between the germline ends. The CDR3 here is CASSLVFPGDGQYF. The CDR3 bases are TGTGCCAGCAGTTTAGTATTTCCGGGAGACGGGCAGTACTTC.

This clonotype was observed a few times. The CDR3 protein is CASTVTGDPYNEQFF. The CDR3 DNA follows: TGTGCCAGCACCGTGACAGGGGATCCCTACAATGAGCAGTTCTTC. This sequence joins TRBV27 and TRBJ2-1, with 8 bases fitting TRBD1. This CDR3 is 15 amino acids long. Germline assignment: CDR1 MNHEY and CDR2 SMNVEV (reference sequence). Unmatched junction bases numbered 7, after V lost 7 bases and J lost 2 bases.

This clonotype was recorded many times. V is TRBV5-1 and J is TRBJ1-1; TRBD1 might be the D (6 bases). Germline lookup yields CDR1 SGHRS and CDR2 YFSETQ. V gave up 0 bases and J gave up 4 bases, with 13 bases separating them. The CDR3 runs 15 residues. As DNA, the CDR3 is TGCGCCAGCAGCTTGGCCGGCAGGGGAGGCACTGAAGCTTTCTTT. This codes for CASSLAGRGGTEAFF.

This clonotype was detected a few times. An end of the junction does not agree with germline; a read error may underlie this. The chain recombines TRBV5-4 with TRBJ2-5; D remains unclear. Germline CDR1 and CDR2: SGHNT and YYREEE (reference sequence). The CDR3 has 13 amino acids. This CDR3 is CASRLGLGETQYF. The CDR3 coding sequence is TGTGCCAGCAGGTTGGGCTTGGGCGAGACCCAGTACTTC.

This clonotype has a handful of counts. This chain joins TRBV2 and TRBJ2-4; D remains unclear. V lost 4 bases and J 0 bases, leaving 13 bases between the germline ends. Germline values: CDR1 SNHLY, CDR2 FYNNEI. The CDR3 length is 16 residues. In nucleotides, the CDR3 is TGTGCCAGCAGTGTTGGCCTAGTAAGAGCCAAAAACATTCAGTACTTC. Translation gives CASSVGLVRAKNIQYF.

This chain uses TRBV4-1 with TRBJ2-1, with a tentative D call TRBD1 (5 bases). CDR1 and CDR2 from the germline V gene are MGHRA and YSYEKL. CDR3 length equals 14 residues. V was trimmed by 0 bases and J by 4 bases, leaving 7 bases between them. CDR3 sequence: CASSQDYRYNEQFF. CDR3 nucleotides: TGCGCCAGCAGCCAAGATTACAGGTACAATGAGCAGTTCTTC.

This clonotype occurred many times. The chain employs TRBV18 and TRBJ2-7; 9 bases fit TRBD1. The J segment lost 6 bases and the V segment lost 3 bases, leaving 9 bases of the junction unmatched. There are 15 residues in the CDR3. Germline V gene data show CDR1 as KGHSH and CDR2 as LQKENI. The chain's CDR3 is CASSPAGTGNREQYF. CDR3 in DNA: TGTGCCAGCTCACCCGCCGGGACAGGGAATCGCGAGCAGTACTTC.

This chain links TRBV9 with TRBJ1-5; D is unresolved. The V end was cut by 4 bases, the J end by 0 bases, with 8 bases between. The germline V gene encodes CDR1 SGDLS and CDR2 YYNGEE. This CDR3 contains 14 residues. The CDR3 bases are TGTGCCAGCAGCAGAGAAAATAGCAATCAGCCCCAGCATTTT. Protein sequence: CASSRENSNQPQHF.

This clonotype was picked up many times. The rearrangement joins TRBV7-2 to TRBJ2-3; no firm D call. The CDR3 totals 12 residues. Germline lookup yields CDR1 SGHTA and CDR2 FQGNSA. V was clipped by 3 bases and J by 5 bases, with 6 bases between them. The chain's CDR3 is CASSFLRDTQYF. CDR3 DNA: TGTGCCAGCAGCTTCCTAAGAGATACGCAGTATTTT.

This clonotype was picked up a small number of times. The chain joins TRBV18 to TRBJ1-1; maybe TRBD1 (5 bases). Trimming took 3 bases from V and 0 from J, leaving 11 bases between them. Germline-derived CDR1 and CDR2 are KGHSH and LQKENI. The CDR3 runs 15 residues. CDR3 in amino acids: CASSPLQALNTEAFF. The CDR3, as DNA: TGTGCCAGCTCACCGCTACAGGCTCTGAACACTGAAGCTTTCTTT.

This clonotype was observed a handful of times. For the CDR3, the DNA is TGCAGTGCTAGAGAGGCGGGGGGTCCCTACGAGCAGTACTTC. This sequence encodes CSAREAGGPYEQYF. The chain couples TRBV20-1 to TRBJ2-7; TRBD2 aligns across 8 bases. V lost 0 bases to trimming and J lost 2 bases; unmatched junction nucleotides: 3. CDR1 DFQATT and CDR2 SNEGSKA come from the germline V gene (reference sequence). This CDR3 is built from 14 residues.

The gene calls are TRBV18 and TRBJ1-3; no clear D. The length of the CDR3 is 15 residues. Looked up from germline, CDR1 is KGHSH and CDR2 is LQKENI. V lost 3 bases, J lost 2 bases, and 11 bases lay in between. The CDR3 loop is CASSPTYAAGNTIYF. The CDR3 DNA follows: TGTGCCAGCTCACCGACGTATGCCGCTGGAAACACCATATATTTT.

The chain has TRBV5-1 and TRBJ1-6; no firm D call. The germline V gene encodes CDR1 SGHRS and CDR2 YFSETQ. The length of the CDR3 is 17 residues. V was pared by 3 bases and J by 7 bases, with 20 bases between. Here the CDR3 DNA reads TGCGCCAGCAGCTCGGAGAGGTGGGGATCACTAAATTCACCCCTCCACTTT. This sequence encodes CASSSERWGSLNSPLHF.

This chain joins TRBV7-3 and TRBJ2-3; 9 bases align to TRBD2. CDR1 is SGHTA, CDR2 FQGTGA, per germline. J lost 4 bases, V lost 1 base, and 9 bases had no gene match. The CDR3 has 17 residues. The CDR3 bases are TGTGCCAGCAGCTTAAATAGCGGGGGATTATTCTCAGATACGCAGTATTTT. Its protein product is CASSLNSGGLFSDTQYF.

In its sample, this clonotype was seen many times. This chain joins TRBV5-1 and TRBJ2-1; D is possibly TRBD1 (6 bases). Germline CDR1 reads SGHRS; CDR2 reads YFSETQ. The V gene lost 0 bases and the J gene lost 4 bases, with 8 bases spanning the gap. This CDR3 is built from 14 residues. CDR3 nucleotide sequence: TGCGCCAGCAGCTTGGGGGACAAATACAATGAGCAGTTCTTC. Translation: CASSLGDKYNEQFF.

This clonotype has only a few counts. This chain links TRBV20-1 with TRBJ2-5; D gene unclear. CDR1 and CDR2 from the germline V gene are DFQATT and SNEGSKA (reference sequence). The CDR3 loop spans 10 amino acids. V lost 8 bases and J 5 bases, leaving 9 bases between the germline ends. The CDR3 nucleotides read TGCAGTAGCCTGAGGGAGACCCAGTACTTC. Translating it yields CSSLRETQYF.

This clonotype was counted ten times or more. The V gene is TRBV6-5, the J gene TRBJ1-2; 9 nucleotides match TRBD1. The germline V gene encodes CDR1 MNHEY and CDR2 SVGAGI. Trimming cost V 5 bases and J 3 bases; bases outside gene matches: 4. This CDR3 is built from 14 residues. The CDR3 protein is CASSMDRGHYGYTF. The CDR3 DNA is TGTGCCAGCAGTATGGACAGGGGCCACTATGGCTACACCTTC.

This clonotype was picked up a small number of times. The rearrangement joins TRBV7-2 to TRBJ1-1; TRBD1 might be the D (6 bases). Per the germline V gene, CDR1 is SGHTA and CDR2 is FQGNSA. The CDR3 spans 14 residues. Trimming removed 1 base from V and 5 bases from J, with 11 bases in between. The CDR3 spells CASSLVWQGTEAFF. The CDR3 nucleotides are TGTGCCAGCAGCTTAGTATGGCAGGGGACTGAAGCTTTCTTT. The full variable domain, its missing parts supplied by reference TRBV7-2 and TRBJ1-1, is GAGVSQSPSNKVTEKGKDVELRCDPISGHTALYWYRQSLGQGLEFLIYFQGNSAPDKSGLPSDRFSAERTGGSVSTLTIQRTQQEDSAVYLCASSLVWQGTEAFFGQGTRLTVV.

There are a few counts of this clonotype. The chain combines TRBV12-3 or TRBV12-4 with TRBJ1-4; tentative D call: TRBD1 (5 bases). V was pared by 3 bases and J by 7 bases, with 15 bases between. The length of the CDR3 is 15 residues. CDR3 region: CASSLIEGRGEKLFF. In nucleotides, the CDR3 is TGTGCCAGCAGTTTGATTGAGGGAAGGGGTGAAAAACTGTTTTTT.